This is a list of T cell receptor beta chains from one sample in a study of T cell repertoires in cytomegalovirus infection. Using its own MiXCR run on the reads, TCRdb lists one record per CDR3 protein. The sample holds around 750,000 distinct CDR3 sequences, approximately 29% seen once. For these TCRs, the target antigens are not known. Here the sequenced sample was cultured CD8+ T cells from PBMCs, taken from culture after CMV antigen stimulation. The origin of the receptors is a human donor in good health (CMV status not recorded). Some clones in this sample may be carry-over from other donors' samples. Each CDR3 is given with its conserved first and last residue. D genes are given only for firm matches. Clone sizes are given selectively: once, few, many, or a class where the clone is expanded.

J gene	V gene	clone size	D gene	CDR3 DNA	CDR3 protein
TRBJ1-1	TRBV27	-	TRBD1	TGTGCCAGCAGTTCGACCGGGACAGGGACCCAAGCTTTCTTT	CASSSTGTGTQAFF
TRBJ2-1	TRBV7-6	few	TRBD2	TGTGCCAGCAGCCTAGCGGGGGGATCCCTAAGCTCCTACAATGAGCAGTTCTTC	CASSLAGGSLSSYNEQFF
TRBJ2-1	TRBV12-3/TRBV12-4	few	-	TGTGCCAGCCTTAGTGGAATAGACAATGAGCAGTTCTTC	CASLSGIDNEQFF
TRBJ2-5	TRBV7-9	few	-	TGTGCCAGCAGCCCCGGACTTACGGACCAAGAGACCCAGTACTTC	CASSPGLTDQETQYF
TRBJ2-3	TRBV28	-	-	TGTGCCAGCAGTGACGTTCCCGTCACTAGCACAGATACGCAGTATTTT	CASSDVPVTSTDTQYF
TRBJ2-1	TRBV4-3	few	-	TGCGCCAGCAGCCAAGAACGGGACTTATCATACAATGAGCAGTTCTTC	CASSQERDLSYNEQFF
TRBJ2-1	TRBV11-3	-	TRBD1	TGTGCCAGCAGCGCTCGGACAGGGGGGTTCTACAATGAGCAGTTCTTC	CASSARTGGFYNEQFF
TRBJ1-1	TRBV7-8	few	-	TGTGCCAGCAGTTCCACCTTTGAAGCTTTCTTT	CASSSTFEAFF
TRBJ1-3	TRBV7-6	-	-	TGTGCCAGCAGCGCCGGACCTGGAAACACCATATATTTT	CASSAGPGNTIYF
TRBJ2-3	TRBV7-2	many	-	TGTGCCAGCAGCTTACTCTGGAGCACAGATACGCAGTATTTT	CASSLLWSTDTQYF
TRBJ2-1	TRBV6-4	-	-	TGTGCCAGCAGTCCACCGGGAGCCAATGAGCAGTTCTTC	CASSPPGANEQFF
TRBJ1-6	TRBV6-4	few	TRBD1	TGTGCCAGCAGTGACGGGACAGGGAACTACTCACCCCTCCACTTT	CASSDGTGNYSPLHF
TRBJ1-5	TRBV19	-	-	TGTGCCAGTAGCAGGACCCGGAGGATTCATAGCAATCAGCCCCAGCATTTT	CASSRTRRIHSNQPQHF
TRBJ2-3	TRBV6-6	-	TRBD1	TGTGCCAGCAGTCCAAGACAGGGGGACACAGATACGCAGTATTTT	CASSPRQGDTDTQYF
TRBJ1-1	TRBV7-6	-	TRBD1	TGTGCCAGCAGCTTATTGGGTAGGGGGGACAGGGGAGGAACTGAAGCTTTCTTT	CASSLLGRGDRGGTEAFF
TRBJ2-3	TRBV7-6	many	-	TGTGCCAGCAGCTTAGGGGAGTGGGGCACAGATACGCAGTATTTT	CASSLGEWGTDTQYF
TRBJ2-1	TRBV6-2/TRBV6-3	few	TRBD1	TGTGCCAGCAGCCTAGGGACAGGGGTTAACTACAATGAGCAGTTCTTC	CASSLGTGVNYNEQFF